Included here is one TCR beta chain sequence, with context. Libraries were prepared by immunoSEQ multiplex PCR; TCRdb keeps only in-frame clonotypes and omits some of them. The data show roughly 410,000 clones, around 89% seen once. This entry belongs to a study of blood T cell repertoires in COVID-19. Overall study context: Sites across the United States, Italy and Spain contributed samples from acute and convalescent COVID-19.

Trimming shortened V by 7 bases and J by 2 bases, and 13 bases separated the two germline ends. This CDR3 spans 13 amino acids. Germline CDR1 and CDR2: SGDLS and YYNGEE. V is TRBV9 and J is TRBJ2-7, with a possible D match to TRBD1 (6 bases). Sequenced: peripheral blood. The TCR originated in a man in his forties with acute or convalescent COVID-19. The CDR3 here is CASGGQKAYEQYF. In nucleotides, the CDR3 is TGTGCCAGCGGCGGACAGAAGGCCTACGAGCAGTACTTC.